This entry describes one T cell receptor (beta chain). The antigen remains unidentified. This specimen comes from a study of cytomegalovirus exposure and HLA in healthy donors. About the research overall: Of all 400 or so donors who were genotyped, 81% belonged to the Caucasian-associated ancestry cluster.

Notes on the study in general: Apart from CMV serostatus, no immune exposure information was available. Later analysis found that TCR beta chains associated with HLA were more clonally expanded than other, equally common chains. A classifier reportedly called cytomegalovirus status with high sensitivity and specificity.

PCR involved 60 Vbeta and 13 Jbeta primers. The protocol was immunoSEQ multiplex PCR, while the TCRdb copy is restricted to in-frame clones and leaves out a portion. The specimen's table records around 100,000 clones. The sample comprised PBMCs. The origin of this receptor is a man in his forties in good health and CMV-seropositive.

The CDR3 is CASSIIGAPWEWHTGELFF. The CDR3 DNA reads as TGTGCCAGTAGTATTATAGGAGCACCTTGGGAGTGGCACACCGGGGAGCTGTTTTTT. The rearrangement links TRBV19 to TRBJ2-2; a possible D gene is TRBD2 (5 bases). Germline V gene data show CDR1 as LNHDA and CDR2 as SQIVND (reference sequence). V gave up 3 bases and J gave up 3 bases, with 23 bases separating them. The CDR3 has 19 residues.